A single sample is the source of the 2 T cell receptor beta chains below, sequenced in a study of cytomegalovirus exposure and HLA in healthy donors. TCRdb's copy holds only in-frame clones and misses some; the assay was immunoSEQ multiplex PCR. The data show more than 150,000 clones, roughly 84% seen once. Material for sequencing was PBMCs. Every receptor here comes from a woman aged 18-29 years in good health and CMV-seropositive.

To note about this clone: Relative to the germline gene, one junction end is altered; a read error may explain this. This chain uses TRBV7-2 with TRBJ1-6; D is ambiguous. Germline V gives CDR1 SGHTA, CDR2 FQGNSA. This CDR3 comprises 14 residues. The CDR3 coding sequence is TGTGCCAGCAGCTTAATGGGAGATAACTCACCCCTCCACTTT. It is translated as CASSLMGDNSPLHF.

V gene TRBV7-8 combines with J gene TRBJ1-5, with TRBD1 matching 12 bases. CDR3 length: 17 residues. The germline gives CDR1 SGHVS, CDR2 FQNEAQ. Trimming at V came to 4 bases and at J to 6 bases, leaving 10 bases not matched to a gene. CDR3 sequence (DNA): TGTGCCAGCAGCTACGGGACAGGGGGCGCGAGACCTCAGCCCCAGCATTTT. It specifies CASSYGTGGARPQPQHF.